This TCR beta chain was retrieved from a study of OX40 agonist ivuxolimab in advanced cancers. On the study more broadly: The patients received ivuxolimab by intravenous route every 2 weeks at 0.01 to 10 mg/kg. Patients were under 90% male with ages about 23 to 79, mean about 60. Three partial responders included one hepatocellular carcinoma patient and two cutaneous melanoma patients.

In germline, CDR1 is MNHEY, CDR2 SMNVEV (reference sequence). The CDR3 length is 17 residues. V was pared by 4 bases and J by 1 base, with 10 bases of the junction left unmatched. TCRdb's table, derived via immunoSEQ multiplex PCR, lists solely in-frame clones and lacks some. The repertoire has fewer than 55,000 clones, around 80% of them found once; the top ten carry over 1.5%. The rearrangement links TRBV27 to TRBJ2-5; 9 bases align to TRBD2. Material: CD4+ or CD8+ T cells sorted from blood, obtained in a trial of the OX40 agonist ivuxolimab. The origin of this receptor is an adult with an advanced solid tumor such as melanoma, head and neck, liver or kidney cancer. CDR3 loop: CASSSQLLAGAQETQYF. In DNA, the CDR3 is TGTGCCAGCAGTTCCCAACTTTTAGCGGGAGCCCAAGAGACCCAGTACTTC.